This TCR beta chain was captured by sequencing in a study of Ad26.COV2.S vaccination and SARS-CoV-2 variants. Whole-study context: Each vaccinee took Ad26.COV2.S intramuscularly, once or twice 56 days apart.

Notes on the study in general: The study found higher spike-specific TCR breadth in vaccine than placebo recipients. Substantial breadth was reported for post-vaccination spike-specific CD8+ and CD4+ T cells.

The protocol was immunoSEQ multiplex PCR, while the TCRdb copy is restricted to in-frame clones and leaves out a portion. This repertoire shows about 400,000 clones, more than 85% found once; its top ten account for roughly 3.2%. As for treatment: some 20 received Ad26.COV2.S at low or high dose, single or two shots; 5 received placebo; per-sample allocation not given. After the first vaccine or placebo injection, samples were drawn on day 63. A Boston donor was an adult aged 18-55 years. This CDR3 comprises 13 residues. With 4 bases removed from V and 6 bases from J, the gap between germline ends came to 11 bases. The germline gives CDR1 SGDLS, CDR2 YYNGEE. With respect to this clone: Its antigen is as yet unknown.

The source material was peripheral blood, sampled in a trial of Ad26.COV2.S vaccine versus placebo. The receptor's source is a person aged 18-60 years who received the Ad26.COV2.S COVID-19 vaccine or a placebo. The chain employs TRBV9 and TRBJ2-1; D gene uncertain. The CDR3: CASSPGPVNEQFF. The CDR3 coding sequence is TGTGCCAGCAGCCCCGGACCCGTCAATGAGCAGTTCTTC.